This TCR beta chain originates from a study of blood T cell repertoires in COVID-19. Study background: Sources were T cells, B-cell-depleted T cells, or PBMCs; the material itself was cDNA or gDNA.

Participants came from some 23 US areas, aged roughly 18 to 90 years. The authors' processing: Reference gene primers were amplified, and this amplification served to estimate nucleated cell counts. Clones were sequenced by immunoSEQ multiplex PCR, and TCRdb holds only the in-frame ones, with some missing. The V and J calls and clone size are taken from that table; D and trimming were inferred from the DNA. This table holds 180,000 or so clones, 85% found once. J gave up 12 bases and V 5 bases, and 10 bases lay outside the gene matches. The CDR3 consists of 13 residues. Per germline, CDR1 SGHTA and CDR2 FQGTGA.

The chain combines TRBV7-3 with TRBJ1-1, with 9 bases matching TRBD1. The specimen sequenced was PBMCs or T cells enriched from blood (not recorded which). This TCR came from a middle-aged man who had recovered from COVID-19. Written as DNA, the CDR3 is TGTGCCAGCAGCCAAACAGGACAGGGGAGGACTTTCTTT. The encoded protein is CASSQTGQGRTFF. Full variable domain (rest looked up from reference TRBV7-3 and TRBJ1-1): GAGVSQTPSNKVTEKGKYVELRCDPISGHTALYWYRQSLGQGPEFLIYFQGTGAADDSGLPNDRFFAVRPEGSVSTLKIQRTERGDSAVYLCASSQTGQGRTFFGQGTRLTVV.